This passage covers 13 T cell receptor beta chains from one sample sequenced in a study of T cell responses to AZD1222 COVID-19 vaccine. TCRdb keeps only in-frame clones here, not all; method: immunoSEQ multiplex PCR. In the table there are 95,000 to 110,000 clones, approximately 89% of which are singletons. This sample comprised peripheral blood, obtained on day 0 of AZD1222 vaccination. All receptors come from an adult in good health.

In DNA, the CDR3 is TGTGCATGGGAGAAGAGCTCCTACAATGAGCAGTTCTTC. This gives the protein CAWEKSSYNEQFF. This chain links TRBV30 with TRBJ2-1; D is perhaps TRBD2 (5 bases). CDR3 length equals 13 residues. CDR1 is GTSNPN, CDR2 SVGIG, per germline (reference sequence).

The chain links TRBV2 to TRBJ2-6, with a tentative D call TRBD1 (5 bases). The germline CDR1 and CDR2 sequences are SNHLY and FYNNEI. This CDR3 contains 15 residues. V lost 6 bases to trimming and J lost 2 bases, with 11 bases between them. CDR3 DNA: TGTGCCAGCAGGGGGCAGGGCCCTGGGGCCAACGTCCTGACTTTC. Translating gives CASRGQGPGANVLTF.

The chain is built from TRBV18 and TRBJ1-1; D is unresolved. Germline V gene sequence: CDR1 KGHSH, CDR2 LQKENI. The V gene lost 3 bases and the J gene lost 1 base, with 15 bases spanning the gap. The CDR3 loop spans 16 amino acids. The CDR3 spells CASSPNTQTPNTEAFF. CDR3 in DNA: TGTGCCAGCTCACCCAACACTCAGACCCCGAACACTGAAGCTTTCTTT.

The chain combines TRBV5-6 with TRBJ2-1, with 9 bases aligning to TRBD2. With V trimmed by 0 bases and J by 9 bases, 7 bases remained unmatched. The CDR3 is made up of 15 amino acids. From germline, CDR1 is SGHDT and CDR2 YYEEEE. The CDR3 spells CASSLVAGGYGEQFF. The DNA for the CDR3 is TGTGCCAGCAGCTTGGTTGCGGGGGGGTACGGTGAGCAGTTCTTC.

This clone is a singleton in its sample. V usage is TRBV5-8 and J usage is TRBJ1-5; 8 positions agree with TRBD1. The V and J ends lost 0 bases and 2 bases, in that order; junction bases with no gene match: 7. Germline CDR1 is SGHTS and CDR2 is YDEGEE. This CDR3 has 17 amino acids. As DNA, the CDR3 is TGTGCCAGCAGCTTGGGGCAGGGGGCTGGCGGCAATCAGCCCCAGCATTTT. It is translated as CASSLGQGAGGNQPQHF.

The rearrangement links TRBV29-1 to TRBJ1-4; 9 bases are a match to TRBD1. Per germline, CDR1 SQVTM and CDR2 ANQGSEA. CDR3 length equals 13 residues. Trimming at V came to 6 bases and at J to 8 bases, leaving 7 bases not matched to a gene. This chain's CDR3 is CSVLRDREEKLFF. Here the CDR3 DNA reads TGCAGCGTCCTCCGGGACAGGGAAGAAAAACTGTTTTTT.

DNA of the CDR3: TGCGCCAGCAGTGTAACGGGGGACCAGCCCCAGCATTTT. It is translated as CASSVTGDQPQHF. The chain links TRBV10-2 to TRBJ1-5; tentative D call: TRBD1 (5 bases). The V gene lost 4 bases and the J gene lost 7 bases, with 11 bases spanning the gap. Germline V gene data show CDR1 as WSHSY and CDR2 as SAAADI. The CDR3 is made up of 13 amino acids.

The chain combines TRBV24-1 with TRBJ2-3; D might be TRBD2 (5 bases). The CDR3 runs to 15 residues. V lost 3 bases and J lost 0, with 9 bases in between. Germline CDR1 is KGHDR and CDR2 is SFDVKD. CDR3 coding DNA: TGTGCCACCAGTGATCCCGGACTCAGCACAGATACGCAGTATTTT. It codes for CATSDPGLSTDTQYF.

The chain employs TRBV11-2 and TRBJ2-2, with 9 positions matching TRBD2. CDR3 length: 17 amino acids. With V trimmed by 5 bases and J by 0 bases, 7 bases remained unmatched. Germline V gives CDR1 SGHAT, CDR2 FQNNGV. The CDR3 DNA sequence: TGTGCCAGCAGCCAATATAGCGGGAGCGCGAACACCGGGGAGCTGTTTTTT. It specifies CASSQYSGSANTGELFF.

This chain joins TRBV6-2 or TRBV6-3 and TRBJ2-5, with a weak D call TRBD2 (5 bases). Germline CDR1 MNHEY, CDR2 SVGEGT. Trimming stripped 6 bases from V and 10 bases from J, with 18 bases between. The CDR3 runs 13 residues. CDR3 sequence: CASSPWTNGDQYF. CDR3 DNA: TGTGCCAGCAGCCCCTGGACCAACGGGGACCAGTACTTC.

The rearrangement uses TRBV27 and TRBJ2-2; 9 nucleotides agree with TRBD2. In germline, CDR1 is MNHEY, CDR2 SMNVEV (reference sequence). Trimming removed 6 bases from V and 6 bases from J; junction bases left unmatched: 8. The CDR3 extends over 15 amino acids. CDR3 nucleotides: TGTGCCAGCAGCGGGACTAGCTGGTTTGCCGGGGAGCTGTTTTTT. This codes for CASSGTSWFAGELFF.

The chain carries TRBV3-1 (or the pseudogene TRBV3-2) and TRBJ1-1, with D hard to call. The CDR3 length is 14 residues. Germline V CDR1 and CDR2: LGHDT, YNNKEL (reference sequence). V lost 2 bases, J lost 1 base, and 8 bases lay in between. The CDR3 region has the DNA TGTGCCAGCAGCCAATATGGGCCGAACACTGAAGCTTTCTTT. Amino acid sequence: CASSQYGPNTEAFF.

This rearrangement joins TRBV10-2 to TRBJ2-5; D possibly corresponds to TRBD2 (6 bases). The V gene lost 6 bases and the J gene lost 5 bases, with 13 bases spanning the gap. Germline values: CDR1 WSHSY, CDR2 SAAADI. The CDR3 loop spans 13 amino acids. CDR3 in amino acids: CASRGAGRETQYF. CDR3 nucleotide sequence: TGCGCCAGCAGAGGAGCGGGCAGGGAGACCCAGTACTTC.